Listed below are T cell receptor beta chains from one sample, sequenced in a study of cytotoxic CD8 clonotypes in ibrutinib-treated CLL. The assay was immunoSEQ multiplex PCR, and TCRdb's table has in-frame clones only and misses some. Among roughly 63,000 clones listed, roughly 59% were seen once. Sequencing used PBMCs, obtained after 12 months of ibrutinib treatment. All receptors come from a human donor with chronic lymphocytic leukemia. Both conserved end residues are part of each CDR3. D genes are given only for firm matches. Some rows mark clone size as missing; the rest say once, few, many or name a class of expanded clone.

d_call	clone_size	v_call	j_call	cdr3_nt	cdr3_aa
NA	many	TRBV15	TRBJ2-3	TGTGCCACCCGAAGAAAAAGCACAGATACGCAGTATTTT	CATRRKSTDTQYF
NA	NA	TRBV5-1	TRBJ1-1	TGCGCCAGCAGCTCCCTCCCCACGGGGACTGAAGCTTTCTTT	CASSSLPTGTEAFF
TRBD2	NA	TRBV18	TRBJ2-2	TGTGCCAGTCGACTAGCGGGGACGAACACCGGGGAGCTGTTTTTT	CASRLAGTNTGELFF
NA	NA	TRBV28	TRBJ2-5	TGTGCCAGCAGTTTGCACAGGCTTAGTAGGGAGACCCAGTACTTC	CASSLHRLSRETQYF
TRBD1	NA	TRBV13	TRBJ2-4	TGTGCCAGCAGCTCCGGACAGGGGATCATTCAGTACTTC	CASSSGQGIIQYF
TRBD2	NA	TRBV15	TRBJ2-3	TGTGCCACCAGCAGAGATCCAGCGGGGAGCGCAGATACGCAGTATTTT	CATSRDPAGSADTQYF
TRBD2	NA	TRBV2	TRBJ2-5	TGTGCCAGCAGTGACCGAGCGGGAGGTGATCAAGAGACCCAGTACTTC	CASSDRAGGDQETQYF
TRBD2	NA	TRBV10-1	TRBJ2-1	TGCGCCAGCAGTGCCGGACTAGCGGGGGGACCTAGCTCCTACAATGAGCAGTTCTTC	CASSAGLAGGPSSYNEQFF
TRBD2	once	TRBV5-1	TRBJ2-1	TGCGCCAGCCGTAGCGGGGGGCCGAGCAATGAGCAGTTCTTC	CASRSGGPSNEQFF
NA	NA	TRBV7-6	TRBJ2-2	TGTGCCAGCAGCTTACGAGTCGGCACTTCGAACACCGGGGAGCTGTTTTTT	CASSLRVGTSNTGELFF
NA	few	TRBV11-3	TRBJ2-1	TGTGCCAGCAGCTACGGACAAACCCCCTACAATGAGCAGTTCTTC	CASSYGQTPYNEQFF
NA	few	TRBV5-6	TRBJ2-7	TGTGCCAGCAGCTTGTGGTCAGGGAACTACGAGCAGTACTTC	CASSLWSGNYEQYF
TRBD2	many	TRBV5-1	TRBJ2-1	TGCGCCAGCAGCTTGGAGGGACTAGCAATCCATGAGCAGTTCTTC	CASSLEGLAIHEQFF
NA	many	TRBV28	TRBJ1-2	TGTGCCAGCCGAAAGAGGAACAGGGTGGGCGGCTACACCTTC	CASRKRNRVGGYTF
NA	few	TRBV2	TRBJ1-2	TGTGCCAGCAGTGATGAGGGGTATGGCTACACCTTC	CASSDEGYGYTF
TRBD1	NA	TRBV27	TRBJ2-1	TGTGCCAGCGGGCAGTATGGGACAGCTCACAATGAGCAGTTCTTC	CASGQYGTAHNEQFF
TRBD1	NA	TRBV7-4	TRBJ1-4	TGTGCCAGCAGCTTAGCAACAGGGGGTAATGAAAAACTGTTTTTT	CASSLATGGNEKLFF
NA	NA	TRBV7-8	TRBJ1-4	TGTGCCAGCATCCCGGACAGATTCACGACAACTAATGAAAAACTGTTTTTT	CASIPDRFTTTNEKLFF
TRBD2	few	TRBV19	TRBJ2-2	TGTGCCAGTAGTCCCCGGGGCGGGAGTAACACCGGGGAGCTGTTTTTT	CASSPRGGSNTGELFF
TRBD1	few	TRBV13	TRBJ1-1	TGTGCCAGCAGCACAGACAGGGAGTGGATAAACACTGAAGCTTTCTTT	CASSTDREWINTEAFF
NA	NA	TRBV5-1	TRBJ1-5	TGCGCCAGCAGCTTGCAGGGACACCCAGGGCAGCCCCAGCATTTT	CASSLQGHPGQPQHF
NA	NA	TRBV18	TRBJ1-2	TGTGCCAGCTCACCAGGGGACTATGGCTACACCTTC	CASSPGDYGYTF
TRBD1	NA	TRBV6-5	TRBJ2-7	TGTGCCAGCAGTTACTACGGACAGGGGGCGACCTACGAGCAGTACTTC	CASSYYGQGATYEQYF
NA	NA	TRBV7-2	TRBJ2-7	TGTGCCAGCTCCGATAGGTACGAGCAGTACTTC	CASSDRYEQYF
NA	NA	TRBV6-5	TRBJ2-3	TGTGCCAGCAGCCTTATTGGCCCAGATACGCAGTATTTT	CASSLIGPDTQYF
NA	NA	TRBV2	TRBJ2-5	TGTGCCAGCAATGGAATAGGTGGCGAGACCCAGTACTTC	CASNGIGGETQYF
NA	NA	TRBV18	TRBJ2-3	TGTGCCAGCTCATCGTACATGCCCTCAGATACGCAGTATTTT	CASSSYMPSDTQYF
NA	few	TRBV28	TRBJ2-2	TGTGCCAGCAGGCCAACACAAGGGGGGTCCGGGGAGCTGTTTTTT	CASRPTQGGSGELFF
NA	NA	TRBV11-2	TRBJ1-1	TGTGCCAGCAGCTTAACAGGGACTCCGACAGCTTTCTTT	CASSLTGTPTAFF
NA	NA	TRBV6-5	TRBJ2-7	TGTGCCAGCAGTTTACAGCAGGGGTACGAGCAGTACTTC	CASSLQQGYEQYF
NA	NA	TRBV9	TRBJ1-1	TGTGCCAGCAGCGTAGGGGGGCGCGGGACGCCGAACACTGAAGCTTTCTTT	CASSVGGRGTPNTEAFF
NA	NA	TRBV5-1	TRBJ1-5	TGCGCCAGCAGCTTGGAAGGGAACAGCAATCAGCCCCAGCATTTT	CASSLEGNSNQPQHF
NA	NA	TRBV6-1	TRBJ2-2	TGTGCCATCCAGGGCACCGGGGAGCTGTTTTTT	CAIQGTGELFF
NA	many	TRBV27	TRBJ2-7	TGTGCCAGCAGACAGGGCCACGAGCAGTACTTC	CASRQGHEQYF
NA	once	TRBV28	TRBJ1-5	TGTGCCAGCAGGCCCGAGGGGGGGTATAGCAATCAGCCCCAGCATTTT	CASRPEGGYSNQPQHF
TRBD2	NA	TRBV5-4	TRBJ2-7	TGTGCCAGCAGCTTCGGGGGGACTAGCGGGACAACCTACGAGCAGTACTTC	CASSFGGTSGTTYEQYF
NA	NA	TRBV12-2	TRBJ2-4	TGTGCAAGTCGCTTAAAGTCCCATCTAGCCAAAAACATTCAGTACTTC	CASRLKSHLAKNIQYF
TRBD1	NA	TRBV28	TRBJ1-4	TGTGCCAGCAGCCTCGGACAGGGTGGAAGTGAAAAACTGTTTTTT	CASSLGQGGSEKLFF
NA	NA	TRBV7-8	TRBJ2-3	TGTGCCAGCAGCCCCCTCGGAGGTAGCACAGATACGCAGTATTTT	CASSPLGGSTDTQYF
NA	NA	TRBV20-1	TRBJ1-1	TGCAGTGCTGTACTGAACACTGAAGCTTTCTTT	CSAVLNTEAFF
NA	NA	TRBV28	TRBJ2-5	TGTGCCAGCACCCTATTGTACAAGGGGGCCCAGTACTTC	CASTLLYKGAQYF
TRBD1	few	TRBV9	TRBJ1-4	TGTGCCAGCAGCGAGATGGACAGGTATAATGAAAAACTGTTTTTT	CASSEMDRYNEKLFF
TRBD1	NA	TRBV28	TRBJ1-2	TGTGCCAGCAGGCCACAGGGGGTGTATGGCTACACCTTC	CASRPQGVYGYTF
TRBD1	many	TRBV25-1	TRBJ1-2	TGTGCCAGCAGTGAGGACAGGGTCTATGGCTACACCTTC	CASSEDRVYGYTF
NA	NA	TRBV6-5	TRBJ2-2	TGTGCCAGCAGATTTACTACGGACACCGGGGAGCTGTTTTTT	CASRFTTDTGELFF
NA	NA	TRBV5-1	TRBJ2-5	TGCGCCAGCAGGCGCAAAATAAGAGGGGAGACCCAGTACTTC	CASRRKIRGETQYF
TRBD1	NA	TRBV11-3	TRBJ2-2	TGTGCCAGCAGCTTAGGGGGGACAGCAAACACCGGGGAGCTGTTTTTT	CASSLGGTANTGELFF
TRBD1	NA	TRBV7-2	TRBJ2-1	TGTGCCAGCAGCTACTGGACAGGGGGCTACAATGAGCAGTTCTTC	CASSYWTGGYNEQFF
NA	NA	TRBV28	TRBJ1-2	TGTGCCAGCGAATTTGACTATGGCTACACCTTC	CASEFDYGYTF
NA	NA	TRBV4-2	TRBJ1-3	TGTGCCAGCAGCCAAGATCGAAGAATCTCTGGAAACACCATATATTTT	CASSQDRRISGNTIYF
NA	NA	TRBV10-3	TRBJ2-3	TGTGCCAGCAGTTACTCGGGCAGGGTAGCAGATACGCAGTATTTT	CASSYSGRVADTQYF
TRBD1	NA	TRBV11-2	TRBJ1-2	TGTGCCAGCAGCCCCGTTCACAGGGGGCTTCTGAAGGGCGGCTACACCTTC	CASSPVHRGLLKGGYTF